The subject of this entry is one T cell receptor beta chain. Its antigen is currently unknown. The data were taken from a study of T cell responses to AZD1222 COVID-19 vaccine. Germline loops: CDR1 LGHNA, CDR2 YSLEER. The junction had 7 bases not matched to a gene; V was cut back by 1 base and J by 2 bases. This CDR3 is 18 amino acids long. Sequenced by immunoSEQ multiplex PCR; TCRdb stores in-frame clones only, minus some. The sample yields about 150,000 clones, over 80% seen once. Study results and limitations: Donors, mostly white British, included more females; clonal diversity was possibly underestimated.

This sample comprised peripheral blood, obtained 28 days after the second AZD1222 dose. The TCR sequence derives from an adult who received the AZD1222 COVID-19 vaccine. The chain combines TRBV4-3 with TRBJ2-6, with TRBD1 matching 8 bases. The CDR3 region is CASSQVKQGGAGANVLTF. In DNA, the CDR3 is TGCGCCAGCAGCCAAGTAAAACAGGGGGGTGCTGGGGCCAACGTCCTGACTTTC.